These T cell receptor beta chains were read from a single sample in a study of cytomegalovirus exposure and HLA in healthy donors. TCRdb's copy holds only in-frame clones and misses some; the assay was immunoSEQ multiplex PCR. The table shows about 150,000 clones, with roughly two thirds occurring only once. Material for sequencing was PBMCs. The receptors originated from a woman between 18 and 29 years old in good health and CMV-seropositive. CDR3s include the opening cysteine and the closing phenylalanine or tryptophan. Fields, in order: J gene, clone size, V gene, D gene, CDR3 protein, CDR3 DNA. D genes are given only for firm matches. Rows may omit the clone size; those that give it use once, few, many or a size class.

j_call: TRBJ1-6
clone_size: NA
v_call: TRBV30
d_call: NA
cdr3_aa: CAWSDRGAYNSPLHF
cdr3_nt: TGTGCCTGGAGTGATCGGGGAGCCTATAATTCACCCCTCCACTTT

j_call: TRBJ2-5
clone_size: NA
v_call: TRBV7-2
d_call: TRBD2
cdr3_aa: CASSPVRGGGETQYF
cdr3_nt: TGTGCCAGCAGCCCCGTGCGGGGGGGAGGGGAGACCCAGTACTTC

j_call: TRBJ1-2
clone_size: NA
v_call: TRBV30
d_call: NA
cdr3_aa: CAWTGNYGYTF
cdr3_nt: TGTGCCTGGACAGGGAACTATGGCTACACCTTC

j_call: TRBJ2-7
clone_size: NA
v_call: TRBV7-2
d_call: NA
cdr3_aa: CASSLPYGLEQYF
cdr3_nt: TGTGCCAGCAGCCTCCCGTATGGGCTGGAGCAGTACTTC

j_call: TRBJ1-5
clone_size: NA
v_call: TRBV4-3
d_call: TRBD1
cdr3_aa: CASSQGQGRDQPQHF
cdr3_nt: TGCGCCAGCAGCCAAGGACAGGGAAGGGATCAGCCCCAGCATTTT

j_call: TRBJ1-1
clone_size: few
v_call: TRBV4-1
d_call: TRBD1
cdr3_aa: CASSQVQGGDTEAFF
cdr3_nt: TGCGCCAGCAGCCAAGTACAGGGGGGCGACACTGAAGCTTTCTTT

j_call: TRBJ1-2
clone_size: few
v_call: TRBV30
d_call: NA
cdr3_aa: CAWSVIRGTPRGVGGYTF
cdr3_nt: TGTGCCTGGAGTGTAATAAGGGGGACCCCCAGGGGTGTTGGGGGCTACACCTTC

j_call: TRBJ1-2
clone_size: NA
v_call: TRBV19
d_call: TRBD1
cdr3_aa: CASSSSSETGAYGYTF
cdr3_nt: TGTGCCAGTAGCTCCTCTTCGGAAACAGGGGCCTATGGCTACACCTTC

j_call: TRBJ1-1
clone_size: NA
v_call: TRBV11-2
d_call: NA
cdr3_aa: CASSLVRQTAFF
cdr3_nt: TGTGCCAGCAGCTTGGTACGACAAACGGCTTTCTTT

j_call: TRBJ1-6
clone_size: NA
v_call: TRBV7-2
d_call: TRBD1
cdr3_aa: CASSHQQGRSPLHF
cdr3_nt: TGTGCCAGCAGCCACCAACAGGGGAGGTCACCCCTCCACTTT

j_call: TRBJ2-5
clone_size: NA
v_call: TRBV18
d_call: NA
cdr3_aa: CASSPEETQYF
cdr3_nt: TGTGCCAGCTCACCGGAGGAGACCCAGTACTTC

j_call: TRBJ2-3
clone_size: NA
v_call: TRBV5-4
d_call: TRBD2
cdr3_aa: CASSSATSGGQGDTQYF
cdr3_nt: TGTGCCAGCAGCTCGGCGACTAGCGGGGGGCAGGGGGATACGCAGTATTTT

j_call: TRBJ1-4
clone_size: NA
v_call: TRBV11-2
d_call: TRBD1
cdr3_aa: CASGLGGQGQIATNEKLFF
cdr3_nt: TGTGCCAGCGGCCTAGGGGGACAGGGGCAAATTGCAACTAATGAAAAACTGTTTTTT

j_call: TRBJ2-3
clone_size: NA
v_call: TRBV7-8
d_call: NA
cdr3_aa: CASSPRTGSLTDTQYF
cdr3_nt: TGTGCCAGCAGCCCCCGTACAGGGAGCCTCACAGATACGCAGTATTTT

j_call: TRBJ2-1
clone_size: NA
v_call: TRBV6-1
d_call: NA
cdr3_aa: CASSEDPGLDAYNEQFF
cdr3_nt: TGTGCCAGCAGTGAAGACCCAGGCCTTGATGCGTACAATGAGCAGTTCTTC

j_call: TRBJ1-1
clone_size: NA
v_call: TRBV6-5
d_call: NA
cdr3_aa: CASGQLNTEAFF
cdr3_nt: TGTGCCAGTGGACAGCTGAACACTGAAGCTTTCTTT

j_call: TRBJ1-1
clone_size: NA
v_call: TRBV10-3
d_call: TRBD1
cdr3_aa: CASHRGTEAFF
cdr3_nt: TGTGCCAGTCACAGGGGCACTGAAGCTTTCTTT

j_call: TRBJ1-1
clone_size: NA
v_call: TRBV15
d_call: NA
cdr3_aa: CATSPTGGINTEAFF
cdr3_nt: TGTGCCACCAGCCCGACCGGGGGGATAAACACTGAAGCTTTCTTT

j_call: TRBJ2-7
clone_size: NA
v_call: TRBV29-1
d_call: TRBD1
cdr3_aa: CSVGGQGAAYEQYF
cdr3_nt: TGCAGCGTTGGAGGACAGGGGGCCGCCTACGAGCAGTACTTC

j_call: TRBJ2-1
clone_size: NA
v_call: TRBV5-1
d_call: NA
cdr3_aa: CASVLAPNNEQFF
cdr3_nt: TGCGCCAGCGTGCTAGCTCCAAACAATGAGCAGTTCTTC

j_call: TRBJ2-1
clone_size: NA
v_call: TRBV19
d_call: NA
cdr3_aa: CASSTTDEQFF
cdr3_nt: TGTGCCAGCTCCACCACAGATGAGCAGTTCTTC

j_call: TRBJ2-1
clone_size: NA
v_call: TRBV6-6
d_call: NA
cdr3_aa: CASSYGASNEQFF
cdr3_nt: TGTGCCAGCAGTTACGGGGCTAGCAATGAGCAGTTCTTC

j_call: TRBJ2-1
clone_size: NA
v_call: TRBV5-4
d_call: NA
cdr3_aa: CASNLVGSGPEQFF
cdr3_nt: TGTGCCAGCAACTTGGTTGGTAGCGGACCTGAGCAGTTCTTC

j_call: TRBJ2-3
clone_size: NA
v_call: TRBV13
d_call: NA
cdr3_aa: CASSSGGGPDTQYF
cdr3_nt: TGTGCCAGCAGCTCGGGCGGAGGTCCAGATACGCAGTATTTT

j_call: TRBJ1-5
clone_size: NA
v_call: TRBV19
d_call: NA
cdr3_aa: CASGLQNQPQHF
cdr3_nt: TGTGCCAGTGGATTACAGAATCAGCCCCAGCATTTT

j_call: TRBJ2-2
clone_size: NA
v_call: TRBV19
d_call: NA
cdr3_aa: CASSIGEGGAGELFF
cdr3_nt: TGTGCCAGTAGTATTGGTGAGGGCGGCGCCGGGGAGCTGTTTTTT

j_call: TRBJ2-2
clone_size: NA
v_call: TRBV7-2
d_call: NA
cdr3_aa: CASSWSRSGTGELFF
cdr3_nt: TGTGCCAGCAGCTGGTCCAGAAGCGGGACCGGGGAGCTGTTTTTT

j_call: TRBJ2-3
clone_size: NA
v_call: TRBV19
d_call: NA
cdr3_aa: CASSLGSTQYF
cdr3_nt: TGTGCCAGTAGTCTTGGGAGTACGCAGTATTTT

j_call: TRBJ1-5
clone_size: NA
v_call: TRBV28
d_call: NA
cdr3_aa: CASSPPGQPQHF
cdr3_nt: TGTGCCAGCAGTCCCCCGGGGCAGCCCCAGCATTTT

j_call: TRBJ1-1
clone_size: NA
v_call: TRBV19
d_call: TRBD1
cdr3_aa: CASSIKMTGEGTEAFF
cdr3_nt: TGTGCCAGTAGTATCAAAATGACAGGGGAGGGTACTGAAGCTTTCTTT

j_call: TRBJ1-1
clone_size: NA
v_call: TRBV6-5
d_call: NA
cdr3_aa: CASSWSGVYTEAFF
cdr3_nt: TGTGCCAGCAGTTGGTCAGGGGTGTACACTGAAGCTTTCTTT

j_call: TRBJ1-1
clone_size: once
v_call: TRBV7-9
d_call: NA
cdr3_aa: CASRSRDSRNTEAFF
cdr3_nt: TGTGCCAGCAGATCCCGAGACAGCCGAAACACTGAAGCTTTCTTT

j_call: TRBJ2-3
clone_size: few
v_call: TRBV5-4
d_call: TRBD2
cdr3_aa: CASSLQRGNTDTQYF
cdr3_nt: TGTGCCAGCAGCTTACAGCGGGGGAACACAGATACGCAGTATTTT

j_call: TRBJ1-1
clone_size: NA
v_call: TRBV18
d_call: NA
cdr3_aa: CASSPLNTEAFF
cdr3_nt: TGTGCCAGCTCACCCTTAAACACTGAAGCTTTCTTT

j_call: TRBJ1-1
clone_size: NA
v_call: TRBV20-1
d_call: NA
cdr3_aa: CSASVDTEAFF
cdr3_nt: TGCAGTGCTTCAGTAGACACTGAGGCTTTCTTT

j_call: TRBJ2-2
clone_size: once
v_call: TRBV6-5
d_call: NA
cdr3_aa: CASSLSTGELFF
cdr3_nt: TGTGCCAGCAGTCTTTCGACCGGGGAGCTGTTTTTT

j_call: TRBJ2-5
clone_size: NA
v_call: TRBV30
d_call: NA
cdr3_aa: CACSSEETQYF
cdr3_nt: TGTGCCTGTTCCTCCGAAGAGACCCAGTACTTC

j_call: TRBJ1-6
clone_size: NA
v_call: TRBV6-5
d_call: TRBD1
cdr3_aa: CASSYAQGGSPLHF
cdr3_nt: TGTGCCAGCAGTTACGCGCAGGGGGGTTCACCCCTCCACTTT

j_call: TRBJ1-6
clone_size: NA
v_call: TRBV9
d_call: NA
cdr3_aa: CASSVGGKGSPLHF
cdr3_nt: TGTGCCAGCAGCGTCGGAGGAAAGGGTTCACCCCTCCACTTT

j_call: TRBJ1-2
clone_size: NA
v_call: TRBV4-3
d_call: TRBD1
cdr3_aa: CASSPHRQGEGYTF
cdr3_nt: TGCGCCAGCAGCCCCCATCGACAGGGAGAAGGCTACACCTTC